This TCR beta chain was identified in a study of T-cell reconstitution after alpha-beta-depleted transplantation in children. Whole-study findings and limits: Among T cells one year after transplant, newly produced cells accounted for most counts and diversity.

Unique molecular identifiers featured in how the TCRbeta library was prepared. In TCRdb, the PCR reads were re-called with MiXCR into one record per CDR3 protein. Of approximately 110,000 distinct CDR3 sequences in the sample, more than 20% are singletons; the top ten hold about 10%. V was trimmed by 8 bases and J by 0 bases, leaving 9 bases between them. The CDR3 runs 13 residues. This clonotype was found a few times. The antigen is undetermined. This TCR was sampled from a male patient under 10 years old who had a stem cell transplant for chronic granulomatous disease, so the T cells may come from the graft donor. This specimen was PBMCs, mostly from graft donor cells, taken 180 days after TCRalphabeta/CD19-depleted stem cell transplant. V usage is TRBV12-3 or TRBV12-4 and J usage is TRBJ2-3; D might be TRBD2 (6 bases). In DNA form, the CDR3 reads TGTGCCAGCGCGGGGCCTAGCACAGATACGCAGTATTTT. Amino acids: CASAGPSTDTQYF.